This T cell receptor (beta chain) emerged from a study of T cell changes during pregnancy in multiple sclerosis. Method: immunoSEQ multiplex PCR; TCRdb's copy keeps in-frame clones and lacks some. The sample records about 46,000 clones, about 91% being singletons. This clone was recorded a few times. Germline V gene data show CDR1 as ENHRY and CDR2 as SYGVKD. The length of the CDR3 is 14 residues. V lost 6 bases to trimming and J lost 3 bases, with 12 bases between them. The genes are TRBV10-3 and TRBJ1-5; TRBD1 might be the D (5 bases). The TCR sequence derives from a female donor in good health, enrolled as a control in a pregnancy study. This specimen was CD4+ T cells from peripheral blood mononuclear cells, taken in the second trimester of pregnancy. The CDR3: CAISQGTNNQPQHF. In DNA form, the CDR3 reads TGTGCCATCAGCCAGGGAACAAACAATCAGCCCCAGCATTTT.